Below are 3 T cell receptor beta chains sequenced from a single sample in a study of blood T cell repertoires in COVID-19 (dated by TCRdb to the early 2020s). The library was obtained by the immunoSEQ multiplex PCR assay. Entries here come from immuneACCESS through TCRdb and include only in-frame sequences with V and J called. Some clones fail to appear in such tables; in the studies checked, an unresolved V gene covers under half of the shortfall, and the cause of the remainder is unknown. The sample table lists more than 85,000 clones, less than 90% of them with a count of one. The top ten constitute around a sixth of the sample. Specimen: peripheral blood. The receptors derive from a woman aged 55 to 70 with acute or convalescent COVID-19.

The V gene is TRBV7-9, the J gene TRBJ2-1; D is possibly TRBD2 (5 bases). Germline V gives CDR1 SEHNR, CDR2 FQNEAQ (reference sequence). V lost 6 bases and J lost 2, with 11 bases in between. The CDR3 sequence is 14 residues long. This chain's CDR3 is CASSEMGAYNEQFF. The DNA of the CDR3 is TGTGCCAGCAGTGAAATGGGAGCCTACAATGAGCAGTTCTTC.

The chain employs TRBV28 and TRBJ2-2; D is undetermined. The CDR3 loop spans 15 amino acids. The germline V gene encodes CDR1 MDHEN and CDR2 SYDVKM. The V gene lost 5 bases and the J gene lost 0 bases, with 10 bases spanning the gap. The CDR3 DNA is TGTGCCAGCAGTACTGCGGCCGCGAACACCGGGGAGCTGTTTTTT. Translating it yields CASSTAAANTGELFF. Looking up the rest from reference TRBV28 and TRBJ2-2 gives the full variable domain: DVKVTQSSRYLVKRTGEKVFLECVQDMDHENMFWYRQDPGLGLRLIYFSYDVKMKEKGDIPEGYSVSREKKERFSLILESASTNQTSMYLCASSTAAANTGELFFGEGSRLTVL.

The J gene is TRBJ1-5, the V gene TRBV9; no clear D gene. Germline lookup yields CDR1 SGDLS and CDR2 YYNGEE. V was shortened by 4 bases and J by 3 bases, with 17 bases between the two germline ends. The CDR3 has 16 residues. The CDR3 DNA sequence: TGTGCCAGCAGCCCCGGTGAGGGAGGGCTCAATCAGCCCCAGCATTTT. Its translation is CASSPGEGGLNQPQHF.